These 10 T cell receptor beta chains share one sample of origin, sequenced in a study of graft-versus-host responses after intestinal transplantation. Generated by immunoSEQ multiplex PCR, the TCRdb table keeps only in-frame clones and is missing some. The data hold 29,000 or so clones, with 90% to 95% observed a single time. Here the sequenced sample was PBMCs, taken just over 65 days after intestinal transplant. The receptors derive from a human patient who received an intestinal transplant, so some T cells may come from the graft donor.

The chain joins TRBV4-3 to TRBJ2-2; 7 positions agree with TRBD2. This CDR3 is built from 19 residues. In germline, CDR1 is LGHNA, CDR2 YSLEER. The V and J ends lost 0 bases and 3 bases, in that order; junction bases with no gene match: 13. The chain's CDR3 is CASSQDLPWTRSDTGELFF. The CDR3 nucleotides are TGCGCCAGCAGCCAAGATCTGCCTTGGACTAGATCAGACACCGGGGAGCTGTTTTTT.

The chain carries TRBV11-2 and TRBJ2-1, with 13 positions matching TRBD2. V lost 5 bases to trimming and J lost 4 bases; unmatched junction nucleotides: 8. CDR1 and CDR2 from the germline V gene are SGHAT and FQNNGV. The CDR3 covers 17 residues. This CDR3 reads CASSPRTSGGLYNEQFF. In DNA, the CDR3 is TGTGCCAGCAGCCCCAGGACTAGCGGGGGACTTTACAATGAGCAGTTCTTC.

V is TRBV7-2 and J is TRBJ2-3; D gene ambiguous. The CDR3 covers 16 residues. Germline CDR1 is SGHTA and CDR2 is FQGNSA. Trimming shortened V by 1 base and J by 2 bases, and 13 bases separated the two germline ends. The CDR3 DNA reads TGTGCCAGCAGCTTAGGACCGCACCTACCCACAGATACGCAGTATTTT. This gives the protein CASSLGPHLPTDTQYF.

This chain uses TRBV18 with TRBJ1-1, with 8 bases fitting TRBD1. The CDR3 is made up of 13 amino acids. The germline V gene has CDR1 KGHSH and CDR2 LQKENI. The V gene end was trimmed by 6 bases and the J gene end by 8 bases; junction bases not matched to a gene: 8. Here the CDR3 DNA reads TGTGCCAGCTCGACGAACGACAGGGGCGAAGCTTTCTTT. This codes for CASSTNDRGEAFF.

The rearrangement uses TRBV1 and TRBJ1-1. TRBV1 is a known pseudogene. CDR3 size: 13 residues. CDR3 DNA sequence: TGCACCAGCAGCCAGCTCCTGGGACGAAAAGCTTTCTTT. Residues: CTSSQLLGRKAFF.

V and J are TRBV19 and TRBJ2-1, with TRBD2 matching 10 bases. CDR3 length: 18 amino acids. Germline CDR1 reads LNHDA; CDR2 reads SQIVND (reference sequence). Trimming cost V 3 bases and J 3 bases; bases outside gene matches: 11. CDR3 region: CASSMSEGLAGDYNEQFF. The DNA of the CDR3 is TGTGCCAGTAGTATGTCGGAGGGGCTAGCGGGGGACTACAATGAGCAGTTCTTC.

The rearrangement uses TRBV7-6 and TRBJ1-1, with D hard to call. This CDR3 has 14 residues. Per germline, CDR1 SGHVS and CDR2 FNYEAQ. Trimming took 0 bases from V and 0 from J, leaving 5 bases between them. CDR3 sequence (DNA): TGTGCCAGCAGCTTAGCTCCGGTGAACACTGAAGCTTTCTTT. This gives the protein CASSLAPVNTEAFF.

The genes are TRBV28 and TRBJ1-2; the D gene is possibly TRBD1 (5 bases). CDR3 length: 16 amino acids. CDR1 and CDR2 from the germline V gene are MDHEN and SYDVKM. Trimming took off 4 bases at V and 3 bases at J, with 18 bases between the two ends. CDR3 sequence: CASSSHLEGSDYGYTF. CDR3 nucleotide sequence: TGTGCCAGCAGTTCCCACTTGGAGGGGAGTGACTATGGCTACACCTTC.

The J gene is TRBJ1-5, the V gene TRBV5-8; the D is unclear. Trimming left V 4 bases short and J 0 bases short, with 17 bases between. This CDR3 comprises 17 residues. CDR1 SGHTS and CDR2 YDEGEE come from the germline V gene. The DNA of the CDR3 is TGTGCCAGCAGCGCCACCTTCTTTGTGGATAGCAATCAGCCCCAGCATTTT. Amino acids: CASSATFFVDSNQPQHF.

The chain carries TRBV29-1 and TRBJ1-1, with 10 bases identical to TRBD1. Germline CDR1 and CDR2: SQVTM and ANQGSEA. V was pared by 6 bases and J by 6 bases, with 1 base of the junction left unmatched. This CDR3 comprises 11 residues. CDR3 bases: TGCAGCGTCGGGACAGGGGCTGAAGCTTTCTTT. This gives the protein CSVGTGAEAFF.